The source of this TCR beta chain is a study of lymphopenia after photon versus proton radiotherapy. Study-level findings and limits: Photon-treated patients lost naive T cells and TCR diversity; proton-treated stayed stable. Oligoclonal CD8+ Temra expansion after nadir drove photon patients' diversity drop.

Notes on this clone: The antigen is not known.

TCRdb keeps only in-frame clones here, not all; method: immunoSEQ multiplex PCR. There are approximately 21,000 clones in the sample; less than 85% occur only once, and about 17% lies in the top ten. The TCR originated in a man aged 60-69 years with pancreatic cancer. The source was peripheral blood, collected from a patient treated with photon-based radiotherapy.

CDR3 coding DNA: TGTGCCCTTGGCCGGGACCGGAGCTACGAGCAGTACTTC. Protein product: CALGRDRSYEQYF. The rearrangement joins TRBV5-4 to TRBJ2-7; D tentatively fits TRBD1 or TRBD2 (5 bases each). Germline values: CDR1 SGHNT, CDR2 YYREEE (reference sequence). The CDR3 loop spans 13 amino acids. V was trimmed by 10 bases and J by 3 bases, leaving 17 bases between them.